The 30 T cell receptor beta chains presented below share a single source sample, sequenced in a study of T cells in localized non-small cell lung cancer (dated by TCRdb to the early 2020s). The method was the immunoSEQ multiplex PCR assay. Here the immuneACCESS table is served through TCRdb, limited to in-frame sequences with V and J called. Missing clones are a known gap in these copies; in checked studies unresolved V genes cover under half, and the rest lacks a known reason. The sample records around 50,000 clones, 75% to 90% of which are singletons. Less than 6% of the sample belongs to the ten largest clones. Sequencing was performed on peripheral blood, taken before any cancer treatment. The receptors come from a woman between 35 and 75 years old with stage I lung adenocarcinoma.

This clone was seen a handful of times. The chain has TRBV5-1 and TRBJ1-3, with a weak D call TRBD1 (5 bases). Trimming took off 0 bases at V and 0 bases at J, with 16 bases between the two ends. The CDR3 loop spans 18 amino acids. CDR1 and CDR2 (germline): SGHRS, YFSETQ. The CDR3 coding sequence is TGCGCCAGCAGCTTGGCGGGTGGGGCAGGAATCTCTGGAAACACCATATATTTT. Protein product: CASSLAGGAGISGNTIYF.

This clone occurred a few times. The rearrangement uses TRBV30 and TRBJ2-7, with a weak D call TRBD1 (5 bases). The V gene lost 3 bases and the J gene lost 5 bases, with 8 bases spanning the gap. The germline CDR1 and CDR2 sequences are GTSNPN and SVGIG (reference sequence). This CDR3 region has 11 residues. The DNA for the CDR3 is TGTGCCTGGAGGGGGCTTAACGAGCAGTACTTC. This encodes CAWRGLNEQYF.

This chain's CDR3 is CASSQDARTGNTIYF. The CDR3 DNA follows: TGTGCCAGCAGCCAAGATGCCCGAACGGGAAACACCATATATTTT. The chain combines TRBV4-2 with TRBJ1-3, with D unresolved. Trimming cost V 0 bases and J 4 bases, with 10 bases left between them. Per germline, CDR1 LGHNA and CDR2 YNFKEQ. This CDR3 has 15 residues.

The chain links TRBV2 to TRBJ1-5; D uncertain. Germline values: CDR1 SNHLY, CDR2 FYNNEI. The V end was cut by 7 bases, the J end by 0 bases, with 7 bases between. This CDR3 comprises 13 residues. CDR3 amino acids: CASMADSNQPQHF. DNA of the CDR3: TGTGCCAGCATGGCAGATAGCAATCAGCCCCAGCATTTT.

V and J are TRBV28 and TRBJ1-2, with 8 bases identical to TRBD1. V dropped 2 bases and J dropped 1; count of bases not matched to a gene: 9. CDR1 and CDR2 from the germline V gene are MDHEN and SYDVKM. The CDR3 has 17 amino acids. In nucleotides, the CDR3 is TGTGCCAGCAGTTTACGAGGACAGGGTCCGATTAACTATGGCTACACCTTC. It specifies CASSLRGQGPINYGYTF.

The rearrangement uses TRBV28 and TRBJ1-2; 11 nucleotides match TRBD1. The junction had 5 bases not matched to a gene; V was cut back by 6 bases and J by 8 bases. The CDR3 sequence is 13 residues long. The V gene's germline CDR1 is MDHEN and CDR2 SYDVKM. CDR3 sequence reads: CASSRDRGDGYTF. CDR3 in DNA: TGTGCCAGCAGCCGGGACAGGGGGGACGGCTACACCTTC.

As to this clone: One end of the junction is discordant with germline, which a read error may explain. This chain uses TRBV7-7 with TRBJ2-3; the match to TRBD1 covers 7 bases. The CDR3 spans 16 residues. The germline V gene encodes CDR1 SSHAT and CDR2 FNYEAQ (reference sequence). CDR3 region: CASSLGRGPYTDTQYF. CDR3 DNA sequence: TGTGCTAGCAGCTTAGGAAGGGGGCCGTACACAGATACGCAGTATTTT.

V is TRBV9 and J is TRBJ2-7, with 7 bases that match TRBD1. Germline values: CDR1 SGDLS, CDR2 YYNGEE. The CDR3 spans 17 residues. The V gene end was trimmed by 0 bases and the J gene end by 5 bases; junction bases not matched to a gene: 14. The DNA of the CDR3 is TGTGCCAGCAGCGTAGCTCCCGATGGACAGGCAATCAACGAGCAGTACTTC. Encoded protein: CASSVAPDGQAINEQYF.

This chain joins TRBV27 and TRBJ2-2; possible D gene TRBD1, 6 bases. Trimming took 2 bases from V and 5 from J, leaving 12 bases between them. The CDR3 runs 15 residues. Germline CDR1 reads MNHEY; CDR2 reads SMNVEV (reference sequence). The CDR3: CASSLEQGGTGELFF. The CDR3 region has the DNA TGTGCCAGCAGTTTAGAACAGGGCGGGACCGGGGAGCTGTTTTTT.

The rearrangement links TRBV7-6 to TRBJ2-1; TRBD2 aligns across 9 bases. The CDR3 length is 16 residues. The trim removed 0 bases at V and 10 bases at J, leaving 10 bases unmatched. Germline V gene data show CDR1 as SGHVS and CDR2 as FNYEAQ. The CDR3 coding sequence is TGTGCCAGCAGCTTAGCGCGTGCGGGGGGGCTTCGGGAGCAGTTCTTC. This translates into CASSLARAGGLREQFF.

The chain employs TRBV7-6 and TRBJ2-7; D ambiguous. Trimming left V 5 bases short and J 3 bases short, with 11 bases between. CDR1 is SGHVS, CDR2 FNYEAQ, per germline. This CDR3 comprises 13 residues. CDR3 region: CASSPILGYEQYF. CDR3 DNA: TGTGCCAGCAGCCCAATCCTAGGCTACGAGCAGTACTTC.

The V gene is TRBV19, the J gene TRBJ2-2, with 7 nucleotides matching TRBD2. V gave up 7 bases and J gave up 1 base; unmatched junction bases: 9. Germline values: CDR1 LNHDA, CDR2 SQIVND (reference sequence). This CDR3 has 16 amino acids. For the CDR3, the DNA is TGTGCCAGTAAGACTAGCACACAAGGGAACACCGGGGAGCTGTTTTTT. It is translated as CASKTSTQGNTGELFF.

The chain recombines TRBV6-5 with TRBJ1-2; D is ambiguous. V shed 6 bases and J shed 4 bases, with 15 bases lying between them. The CDR3 runs 14 residues. Germline CDR1 is MNHEY and CDR2 is SVGAGI. CDR3 DNA sequence: TGTGCCAGCAGCGTGGACCGAGGGCCCTATGGCTACACCTTC. Protein sequence: CASSVDRGPYGYTF.

The DNA of the CDR3 is TGCGCCAGCAGCTCGTCCGGACAGCTCTTTGAGCAGTTCTTC. Residues: CASSSSGQLFEQFF. This chain connects TRBV5-1 to TRBJ2-1, with D tentatively TRBD1 (6 bases). Looked up from germline, CDR1 is SGHRS and CDR2 is YFSETQ. The CDR3 loop spans 14 amino acids. The germline V and J ends were trimmed by 3 bases and 9 bases, with 16 bases remaining between them. Together with reference TRBV5-1 and TRBJ2-1, the CDR3 gives the full variable domain: KAGVTQTPRYLIKTRGQQVTLSCSPISGHRSVSWYQQTPGQGLQFLFEYFSETQRNKGNFPGRFSGRQFSNSRSEMNVSTLELGDSALYLCASSSSGQLFEQFFGPGTRLTVL.

This chain links TRBV5-1 with TRBJ2-2, with a tentative D call TRBD1 (5 bases). V was cut by 4 bases and J by 3 bases, with 10 bases left in between. The CDR3 sequence is 14 residues long. CDR1 and CDR2 from the germline V gene are SGHRS and YFSETQ. The CDR3 is CASSGIGDTGELFF. The CDR3 DNA sequence: TGCGCCAGCAGCGGAATAGGGGACACCGGGGAGCTGTTTTTT.

The chain has TRBV2 and TRBJ1-2, with TRBD1 matching over 8 bases. The J segment lost 6 bases and the V segment lost 4 bases, leaving 10 bases of the junction unmatched. This CDR3 is 15 amino acids long. Germline values: CDR1 SNHLY, CDR2 FYNNEI. CDR3 bases: TGTGCCAGCAGTGGCCAGGGGGCTAGTGTGGATGGCTACACCTTC. Protein product: CASSGQGASVDGYTF.

The chain's CDR3 is CASSIGQGASYGYTF. In DNA form, the CDR3 reads TGTGCCAGCAGCATCGGACAGGGGGCTAGCTATGGCTACACCTTC. The chain employs TRBV5-6 and TRBJ1-2, with 11 nucleotides matching TRBD1. The CDR3 has 15 residues. With 4 bases clipped from V and 4 bases from J, the junction kept 6 bases outside the gene matches. Germline CDR1 is SGHDT and CDR2 is YYEEEE.

V gene TRBV20-1 combines with J gene TRBJ1-2, with 7 bases lining up with TRBD1. There are 11 residues in the CDR3. Germline CDR1 reads DFQATT; CDR2 reads SNEGSKA (reference sequence). Trimming cost V 2 bases and J 7 bases; bases outside gene matches: 1. The CDR3 spells CSARQGVGYTF. As DNA, the CDR3 is TGCAGTGCTAGACAGGGGGTTGGCTACACCTTC.

The chain combines TRBV7-8 with TRBJ2-1, with TRBD2 matching over 10 bases. V lost 5 bases to trimming and J lost 4 bases; unmatched junction nucleotides: 11. CDR3 size: 17 residues. Germline lookup yields CDR1 SGHVS and CDR2 FQNEAQ. DNA for the CDR3: TGTGCCAGCAGCACAAAGAATTCACTAGCGGGGTACAATGAGCAGTTCTTC. Translated, it gives CASSTKNSLAGYNEQFF.

The rearrangement links TRBV6-6 to TRBJ1-6, with D unclear. Looked up from germline, CDR1 is MNHNY and CDR2 is SVGAGI (reference sequence). CDR3 length equals 13 residues. Trimming took 6 bases from V and 4 from J, leaving 7 bases between them. The CDR3 sequence: CASSYEYNSPLHF. The CDR3 DNA reads as TGTGCCAGCAGCTATGAGTATAATTCACCCCTCCACTTT.

The chain links TRBV2 to TRBJ1-2; D call uncertain. This CDR3 has 13 residues. Germline CDR1 is SNHLY and CDR2 is FYNNEI. The V and J ends lost 1 base and 2 bases respectively, with 5 bases between them. CDR3 sequence: CASSEVGNYGYTF. CDR3 DNA sequence: TGTGCCAGCAGTGAAGTGGGGAACTATGGCTACACCTTC.

The chain carries TRBV28 and TRBJ2-2; 9 bases agree with TRBD1. In germline, CDR1 is MDHEN, CDR2 SYDVKM. The trim removed 8 bases at V and 4 bases at J, leaving 5 bases unmatched. CDR3 length equals 14 residues. In nucleotides, the CDR3 is TGTGCCAGCGGGGGGACAGGGCTCACCGGGGAGCTGTTTTTT. Amino acid sequence: CASGGTGLTGELFF.

The chain combines TRBV19 with TRBJ1-2, with D perhaps matching TRBD1 (5 bases). Germline values: CDR1 LNHDA, CDR2 SQIVND (reference sequence). This CDR3 has 13 amino acids. V was shortened by 3 bases and J by 8 bases, with 13 bases between the two germline ends. The CDR3 spells CASSIQARDGYTF. In DNA, the CDR3 is TGTGCCAGTAGTATCCAGGCTAGGGACGGCTACACCTTC. Using reference TRBV19 and TRBJ1-2 for the parts outside the CDR3, the full variable domain is DGGITQSPKYLFRKEGQNVTLSCEQNLNHDAMYWYRQDPGQGLRLIYYSQIVNDFQKGDIAEGYSVSREKKESFPLTVTSAQKNPTAFYLCASSIQARDGYTFGSGTRLTVV.

This clone appeared once. The chain uses TRBV7-2 and TRBJ2-3, with 7 bases that match TRBD1. Germline-derived CDR1 and CDR2 are SGHTA and FQGNSA. V lost 5 bases and J lost 0; bases outside the gene matches: 8. The CDR3 runs 16 residues. The CDR3 reads CASSPRTGASTDTQYF. In DNA form, the CDR3 reads TGTGCCAGCAGCCCACGGACAGGAGCGAGCACAGATACGCAGTATTTT.

This sequence joins TRBV5-1 and TRBJ1-2, with 8 bases lining up with TRBD1. Germline V gene sequence: CDR1 SGHRS, CDR2 YFSETQ. The CDR3 has 14 residues. V lost 0 bases, J lost 4 bases, and 2 bases stayed unmatched. Written as DNA, the CDR3 is TGCGCCAGCAGCTTGGAGGGACAGGCCTATGGCTACACCTTC. This codes for CASSLEGQAYGYTF.

This clone showed up just a few times. The V and J genes are TRBV19 and TRBJ1-5; perhaps TRBD1 as D (5 bases). V shed 5 bases and J shed 3 bases, with 14 bases lying between them. CDR3 size: 15 residues. Germline lookup yields CDR1 LNHDA and CDR2 SQIVND (reference sequence). CDR3 in amino acids: CASSSGSGYNQPQHF. The CDR3 DNA reads as TGTGCCAGTAGTTCAGGGTCGGGGTACAATCAGCCCCAGCATTTT.

V and J are TRBV7-9 and TRBJ2-7; D is tentatively TRBD1 or TRBD2 (6 bases each). V was shortened by 3 bases and J by 1 base, with 22 bases between the two germline ends. In germline, CDR1 is SEHNR, CDR2 FQNEAQ (reference sequence). The CDR3 sequence is 18 residues long. The chain's CDR3 is CASSFPLGARGLSYEQYF. The CDR3 DNA reads as TGTGCCAGCAGCTTCCCCCTGGGGGCGCGGGGCCTATCCTACGAGCAGTACTTC.

J is TRBJ1-1 and V is TRBV30, with 9 bases that match TRBD1. The CDR3 has 15 residues. Per germline, CDR1 GTSNPN and CDR2 SVGIG (reference sequence). Trimming removed 3 bases from V and 0 bases from J; junction bases left unmatched: 5. Here the CDR3 reads CAWRRTGAMNTEAFF. The CDR3 nucleotides are TGTGCCTGGAGACGGACAGGGGCTATGAACACTGAAGCTTTCTTT.

The chain links TRBV7-2 to TRBJ2-7; D not resolved. Germline V CDR1 and CDR2: SGHTA, FQGNSA. Trimming shortened V by 7 bases and J by 1 base, and 14 bases separated the two germline ends. The CDR3 extends over 14 amino acids. The CDR3 DNA reads TGTGCCAGCACCCTTAGCTGGTTATCCTACGAGCAGTACTTC. Its protein is CASTLSWLSYEQYF.

The chain is built from TRBV7-2 and TRBJ2-7; D is unresolved. The CDR3 length is 13 residues. The V end lost 5 bases, the J end lost 0 bases, and 8 bases lay between the germline ends. Germline-derived CDR1 and CDR2 are SGHTA and FQGNSA. The CDR3 nucleotides read TGTGCCAGCAGCCTGACCCTCTCCTACGAGCAGTACTTC. This encodes CASSLTLSYEQYF. The variable domain in full, with the rest retrieved from reference TRBV7-2 and TRBJ2-7, is GAGVSQSPSNKVTEKGKDVELRCDPISGHTALYWYRQSLGQGLEFLIYFQGNSAPDKSGLPSDRFSAERTGGSVSTLTIQRTQQEDSAVYLCASSLTLSYEQYFGPGTRLTVT.